This TCR beta chain was sequenced for a study of chemoradiotherapy in HPV16-positive cancers (dated by TCRdb to the early 2020s). With regard to the full study: Candidate HPV-specific T-cell clones and common TCR motifs were defined by functional T-cell assays performed on cells from a couple of HPV16-positive patients. The study asked whether T-cell immunity against the HPV oncoproteins E6 and E7 changes during chemoradiotherapy and whether it affects survival. The candidate HPV-specific TCRs and motifs were then tracked in TCR repertoires from some 86 patients with HPV-related cancers.

Results the study describes overall, beyond this receptor: Expansion of candidate HPV-specific clones and E7-related TCR motifs was observed in the tumor microenvironment during treatment, whereas no such expansion was observed for non-HPV-specific T cells. In HPV16-positive patients, expansion of HPV-responsive T cells during chemoradiotherapy was found to be associated with improved recurrence-free survival. Only two HPV16-positive patients were used to derive the functional definition of HPV-specific T cells, and the survival association was reported for HPV16-positive patients.

A word on this clone: Its antigen is not yet known. Base-call qualities are not available, and no considerably larger clone is one nucleotide away.

Library preparation was by the immunoSEQ multiplex PCR assay. What TCRdb holds here is the immuneACCESS table cut down to in-frame rearrangements. Part of the clones is not present; checked against another copy, under half of the missing clones reflect an unresolved V gene, and the others are unexplained. The sample table lists around 24,000 clones, less than 90% of them with a count of one. The ten largest clones capture about 4.6% of the sample. There are 15 amino acids in the CDR3, from cysteine to phenylalanine inclusive. The DNA shown is the 45-base CDR3, in frame from base 1. CDR1 and CDR2 are drawn from the germline V gene (reference sequence): LNHDA, SQIVND. Deletion took 8 bases off V and 6 bases off J, with a span of 17 bases between the germline ends. Repertoires were sampled repeatedly over the course of chemoradiotherapy, so clonal expansion could be followed in the tumor microenvironment.

The sequence joins TRBV19 to TRBJ1-6; possibly the D gene is TRBD1, per 6 matching bases. Sequenced here: blood, sampled from a patient who underwent chemoradiotherapy. The sequence derives from a human donor with HPV-associated anogenital cancer. The DNA is as follows: TGTGCCAGTTCTGCCCCCGGGACAACTAATTCACCCCTCCACTTT. Its translation reads: CASSAPGTTNSPLHF.